This T cell receptor beta chain was captured in a study of cytomegalovirus exposure and HLA in healthy donors (dated by TCRdb to about 2017). Looking at the study overall: In an earlier analysis of several hundred of the donors, 250 to 350 Gb of sequence data and 95 million to 130 million unique TCR beta sequences from about 179 million T cells were reported. All discovery cohort repertoires had been generated using a single sequencing platform. Along with the roughly 670-subject first cohort, a separate validation cohort of over a hundred different subjects was used. The study was designed to test whether signatures of past pathogen exposure could be identified by cataloging public T cell receptors. Among roughly 400 genotyped donors of the cohort, an average of approximately 220,000 unique TCR beta nucleotide sequences was sequenced per donor, of which about 19% were non-productive. Four to six DR-DQ haplotypes were handled as single units for association and clustering, since linkage in the cohort was strong. Among the roughly 430 genotyped donors, more than 70% belonged to the genetic ancestry cluster associated with self-reported Caucasian donors. Rather than drawing on any new phenotypic data, the later analysis identified candidate immune exposures from TCR beta sequences and the way those sequences occurred across donors. In a later genetic analysis, genome-wide SNP genotypes for about 55% of the roughly 670 donors were used, and that subset was treated as a discovery cohort. Alongside the repertoire data, information on donor age, sex, ethnicity and CMV serostatus was compiled. An early release that covered about 640 HLA-typed donors contained approximately 300 gigabases of sequencing data and 85 million to 100 million unique TCR sequences. The T cell repertoires of several hundred subjects were profiled by immunosequencing and related to cytomegalovirus serostatus. A later analysis re-examined previously published TCR beta repertoires from just over 650 donors and added high-resolution HLA genotyping to investigate patterns of TCR occurrence. Both class I and class II loci were covered by HLA typing, at four-digit resolution. To predict cytomegalovirus infection status, the study brought together high-throughput TCR immunosequencing, statistical association of individual TCRs with disease status, and machine learning. The number of donors typed differed by locus, with about 629-640 for A, B, C, DRB1 and DQB1, around 520 for DQA1, 600 to 610 for DPA1, and 450 to 480 for DPB1. In an earlier analysis of 550 to 700 of the donors, high-throughput TCR beta sequencing was used to judge whether each TCR beta V gene segment behaved as functional or pseudogenic. Study-wide conclusions, independent of this receptor: In a later analysis, the rate of TCR association differed among HLA loci, with DRB1 alleles having the most associated TCRs and HLA-C alleles having the fewest. A later analysis found that most CMV-associated TCR beta chains appeared HLA-restricted, with HLA associations seemingly driven largely by CMV exposure. A cluster of highly shared sequence variants was judged likely to represent a technical artifact of the sequencing pipeline. Because counts were too low, 15 to 20 rarely observed V segments, including chromosome 9 orphons, were excluded from the earlier analysis of 587 of the donors. A further reported finding was that TCR beta sequences accurately predicted the HLA-A and HLA-B alleles for most subjects in the first cohort. In an earlier analysis of around 600 of the donors, most TCR beta V segments appeared in productive rearrangements about 87% or about 30% of the time, broadly matching IMGT annotations. Because the 87-base-pair reads could not distinguish some IMGT-functional V segments, including TRBV6-2 and TRBV6-3, those segments were excluded. In vitro tests confirmed that a few of the cytomegalovirus-associated TCR beta chains recognize cytomegalovirus antigens. In the study, approximately 160 TCR beta chains were listed as associated with cytomegalovirus. The cohort was sequenced for TCR beta chains only, and without alpha or paired-chain data the features that could be detected were limited. Specific HLA alleles were associated with 16,951 TCR beta sequences at a false discovery rate of 0.05 in a later analysis. In a later analysis, several top co-occurrence clusters were reported to appear linked to parvovirus B19, influenza, CMV and Epstein-Barr virus. For the cohort, immune exposure information was limited to CMV serostatus. Roughly uniform sequencing depth across donors was assumed in presence/absence analyses, although this assumption may not hold. Compared with equally common non-associated chains, HLA-associated TCR beta chains in a later analysis were more clonally expanded and had lower generation probabilities. Assigning TCR associations to individual alleles was difficult when HLA alleles, especially DR and DQ, strongly co-occurred. In a later genetic analysis, fewer N-insertions in productive TCRs were reported among donors in an Asian-associated ancestry cluster than the approximately 670-donor mean. Because some donors lacked HLA typing at each locus, the association tests relied only on the typed subset. Across donors, most TCR sequences were observed very rarely, whereas some public TCRs were present in many individuals. V-gene and J-gene trimming of TCR beta chains was associated with a missense DCLRE1C variant in a later genetic analysis, and the association was replicated in an independent cohort. According to the authors, the approach could potentially be generalized to other disease states and immunological phenotypes. The classifier was reported to diagnose cytomegalovirus status with high specificity and sensitivity in both the original and validation cohorts. Linkage disequilibrium might explain the correlated functional status among segregating V segments, but an unknown experimental factor could not be ruled out.

The germline V gene gives CDR1 as SGHRS and CDR2 as YFSETQ. Trimming removed 5 bases from V and 5 bases from J, leaving 13 bases between the germline ends. From its cysteine to its phenylalanine, the CDR3 spans 13 amino acids. Only the CDR3 DNA stays, 39 bases, in frame from base 1. To prepare the library, the immunoSEQ multiplex PCR assay was applied. A mixture of 60 forward primers for TCR Vbeta segments and 13 reverse primers for TCR Jbeta segments was used in the multiplex PCR. Amplification of the CDR3 region of rearranged TCR beta genes was performed with a multiplex PCR assay on genomic DNA. Amplified TCR beta libraries were sequenced as 87-base-pair reads on the Illumina HiSeq System. The original pipeline was this. A later analysis tallied 75 million to 95 million unique TCR beta chains across the 700 or so repertoires, and approximately 12 million of those chains were shared by two or more donors. Raw reads were error-corrected and collapsed into unique sequences by a nearest-neighbor algorithm in which closely related sequences were merged to remove PCR and sequencing errors. Alignment of CDR3 sequences to IMGT reference sequences was used to assign V, D and J gene segments. Each retained sequence needed at least a six-nucleotide match to both a V gene segment and a J gene segment. Rearrangements were called productive when the CDR3 lacked stop codons and stayed in frame with V and J; all others were non-productive. CDR3 was defined according to IMGT convention as the region running from the second conserved V-encoded cysteine to the conserved J-encoded phenylalanine. The earlier analysis of roughly 590 of the donors excluded any sequence lacking an unambiguous match to a single V gene segment. An earlier analysis of 587 of the donors classified V segments as functional when productive rearrangements were above 56.7% and as segregating when the standard deviation between donors was above 5%. A statistical classification framework was developed to diagnose cytomegalovirus status using the catalog of TCR beta chain sequences. V and J gene assignment, in a later analysis, came from comparing TCR nucleotide sequences with IMGT/GENE-DB human TR gene sequences. The TCRdist pipeline was used in a later analysis to assign CDR3 sequences and most-parsimonious VDJ recombination scenarios. In a later analysis, each TCR beta chain was defined by its CDR3 amino acid sequence together with its V-gene family, and reads lacking a unique V-gene family were excluded. To address suspected cross-contamination and a sequencing artifact, a later analysis removed around 590 highly shared, low-generation-probability nucleotide sequences. For each public chain, a later analysis derived a clonal expansion index from normalized ranks of inferred template counts within each repertoire. In a later analysis, generation probabilities were computed using a VDJ recombination model fitted to out-of-frame rearrangements, and the results were checked against IGoR. In a later analysis, TCR-TCR, TCR-HLA and TCR-CMV co-occurrence was scored with hypergeometric tests, and a repertoire-size bias correction was applied to TCR pairs. A later analysis estimated false discovery rates by permuting HLA or CMV assignments 20 times. In a later analysis, co-occurring TCRs were grouped using DBSCAN, and TCRdist sequence similarity was added for clustering within HLA-allele-positive subsets. For co-occurrence clustering, repertoires with fewer than 30,000 or more than 120,000 public chains were excluded, along with roughly 5 repertoires with anomalous nucleotide sharing. The source is immuneACCESS, and TCRdb retained only in-frame sequences with V and J called. Part of the clones is not carried over; for the studies checked, unresolved V genes explain less than half of this, and the remainder is unexplained. V, J and clone size reflect that table, while D and trimming were determined from the DNA. The sample table records approximately 190,000 clones; about 70% of these occur just once. The ten top clones hold 1.5% to 2% of the sample.

The cohort was made up of hundreds of healthy bone marrow donors. At the time of sampling, all cohort members were nominally healthy, though unrecorded immune exposures were likely present. The donor tested CMV seronegative and was one of the 352 seronegative cohort members. A peripheral blood sample was collected from each donor, and TCR beta sequencing was performed on peripheral blood mononuclear cells. The Qiagen DNeasy Blood Extraction Kit was used to extract genomic DNA from the blood cell samples. Comment on this clone: The antigen this receptor binds is unknown. Per-base qualities were not stored, and no clone one base away is much larger.

This receptor was obtained from a woman in her twenties or thirties in good health and CMV-seronegative. Specimen: PBMCs. The chain uses TRBV5-1 and TRBJ2-5; 6 matching bases give a weak D call of TRBD1. The CDR3 protein sequence reads: CASSLQGYETQYF. The base sequence is TGCGCCAGCAGTTTACAGGGATATGAGACCCAGTACTTC.